These 14 T cell receptor beta chains came from one sample sequenced in a study of spatial heterogeneity in lung cancer. MiXCR, run by TCRdb on the 5' RACE reads, gives a single entry per CDR3 protein. The top ten clones hold 7.2% of a sample with roughly 75,000 distinct CDR3 sequences, 13% of them seen once. Time point specified: sample taken at primary tumor resection. Frozen PBMC, nontumor lung or tumor provided whole RNA, which was sequenced unsorted. The sequenced sample was PBMCs, obtained at surgery. The source is a male donor with early-stage non-small cell lung cancer.

Turning to this clonotype: At one end the junction does not follow the germline gene, possibly because of a read error. V usage is TRBV7-2 and J usage is TRBJ2-3; 7 bases are shared with TRBD2. The CDR3 contains 15 residues. Per the germline V gene, CDR1 is SGHTA and CDR2 is FQGNSA. The CDR3 protein is CASSLAVTSTDTQYF. CDR3 DNA sequence: TGTGCCAGCAGCCTAGCGGTGACTAGCACAGATACGCAGTATTTT.

This clonotype was counted between two and nine times. V is TRBV6-1 and J is TRBJ2-2, with D possibly matching TRBD1 (5 bases). The germline V gene has CDR1 MNHNS and CDR2 SASEGT. Trimming shortened V by 6 bases and J by 6 bases, and 17 bases separated the two germline ends. The CDR3 spans 15 residues. CDR3 loop: CASSLLTVISGELFF. DNA for the CDR3: TGTGCCAGCAGCCTACTGACAGTTATTTCCGGGGAGCTGTTTTTT.

The gene calls are TRBV7-8 and TRBJ2-6; D not certain. Germline lookup yields CDR1 SGHVS and CDR2 FQNEAQ. The CDR3 has 14 amino acids. Trimming took off 3 bases at V and 0 bases at J, with 3 bases between the two ends. The CDR3 region is CASSLYSGANVLTF. The CDR3 DNA follows: TGTGCCAGCAGCTTGTACTCTGGGGCCAACGTCCTGACTTTC.

This clonotype was detected only a few times. The V gene is TRBV11-2, the J gene TRBJ2-3; 8 bases agree with TRBD2. The ends lost 5 bases at V and 6 bases at J; junction bases unmatched: 13. The CDR3 sequence is 16 residues long. The germline CDR1 and CDR2 sequences are SGHAT and FQNNGV. The CDR3 here is CASSLEPGGRWDTQYF. In DNA form, the CDR3 reads TGTGCCAGCAGCCTCGAGCCGGGAGGGCGGTGGGATACGCAGTATTTT.

The chain is built from TRBV27 and TRBJ2-3; 7 positions match TRBD2. CDR1 is MNHEY and CDR2 is SMNVEV in the germline V gene (reference sequence). The CDR3 has 18 amino acids. Losses at the gene ends were 0 bases for V and 3 bases for J; bases not matched to a gene: 12. CDR3 protein: CASSLSVPSGIRTDTQYF. CDR3 DNA: TGTGCCAGCAGTTTATCCGTACCGAGCGGGATTAGGACAGATACGCAGTATTTT.

The chain is built from TRBV7-6 and TRBJ2-7; TRBD2 might be the D (5 bases). Germline V CDR1 and CDR2: SGHVS, FNYEAQ. Between the trimmed V and J ends, which lost 4 bases and 6 bases, there was a span of 16 bases. The CDR3 length is 14 residues. CDR3 in amino acids: CASSYMGEVSEQYF. The DNA of the CDR3 is TGTGCCAGCAGCTACATGGGAGAGGTGAGCGAGCAGTACTTC.

This clonotype was detected a few times. CDR3 sequence (DNA): TGTGCCAGCAGCTTATTACAGGGCGGCACTGAAGCTTTCTTT. Protein sequence: CASSLLQGGTEAFF. This chain uses TRBV6-5 with TRBJ1-1; a possible D gene is TRBD1 (6 bases). There are 14 residues in the CDR3. The ends were cut back, 6 bases at V and 4 bases at J, with 15 bases in the middle. The V gene's germline CDR1 is MNHEY and CDR2 SVGAGI.

This clonotype was counted a few times. This rearrangement joins TRBV5-1 to TRBJ2-2; 7 bases agree with TRBD1. CDR1 and CDR2 from the germline V gene are SGHRS and YFSETQ. The CDR3 has 18 amino acids. V trimming: 4 bases; J trimming: 0 bases; junction bases outside the gene matches: 12. DNA for the CDR3: TGCGCCAGCAGCACAAAAACAGGGGTATCGGCGAACACCGGGGAGCTGTTTTTT. Translating gives CASSTKTGVSANTGELFF.

The gene calls are TRBV5-1 and TRBJ2-7; 9 nucleotides align to TRBD1. The V gene's germline CDR1 is SGHRS and CDR2 YFSETQ. V lost 4 bases to trimming and J lost 2 bases; unmatched junction nucleotides: 7. The CDR3 is 15 residues long. The CDR3 sequence is CASSLPTGGPYEQYF. The CDR3 region has the DNA TGCGCCAGCAGCCTCCCAACAGGGGGCCCCTACGAGCAGTACTTC.

This sequence joins TRBV2 and TRBJ2-7; 9 bases match TRBD1. The CDR3 loop spans 13 amino acids. CDR1 and CDR2 from the germline V gene are SNHLY and FYNNEI. Unmatched junction bases numbered 8, after V lost 10 bases and J lost 4 bases. DNA of the CDR3: TGTGCCATCCGGACAGGGGCAGATTACGAGCAGTACTTC. Translation: CAIRTGADYEQYF.

This clonotype was observed a few times. The chain couples TRBV5-4 to TRBJ2-1, with a weak D call TRBD2 (5 bases). CDR1 and CDR2 (germline): SGHNT, YYREEE (reference sequence). This CDR3 contains 14 residues. The germline V and J ends were trimmed by 4 bases and 8 bases, with 16 bases remaining between them. CDR3 protein: CASSRIREIDEQFF. CDR3 sequence (DNA): TGTGCCAGCAGCCGAATCCGGGAAATCGATGAGCAGTTCTTC. Full variable domain (rest looked up from reference TRBV5-4 and TRBJ2-1): ETGVTQSPTHLIKTRGQQVTLRCSSQSGHNTVSWYQQALGQGPQFIFQYYREEENGRGNFPPRFSGLQFPNYSSELNVNALELDDSALYLCASSRIREIDEQFFGPGTRLTVL.

This clonotype came up a few times. J is TRBJ1-1 and V is TRBV12-3 or TRBV12-4; D uncertain. V gave up 3 bases and J gave up 3 bases, with 5 bases separating them. CDR3 length: 12 amino acids. DNA of the CDR3: TGTGCCAGCAGTTTCTTGGACACTGAAGCTTTCTTT. This codes for CASSFLDTEAFF.

The V gene is TRBV19, the J gene TRBJ1-1; perhaps TRBD1 as D (6 bases). V was shortened by 1 base and J by 8 bases, with 11 bases between the two germline ends. Germline values: CDR1 LNHDA, CDR2 SQIVND (reference sequence). This CDR3 is built from 13 residues. The CDR3 protein is CASSIGSGAEAFF. The CDR3 coding sequence is TGTGCCAGTAGTATAGGTTCGGGGGCAGAAGCTTTCTTT.

This clonotype was detected many times. V and J are TRBV6-6 and TRBJ2-7; 11 positions agree with TRBD2. Germline CDR1 reads MNHNY; CDR2 reads SVGAGI (reference sequence). V lost 0 bases to trimming and J lost 3 bases; unmatched junction nucleotides: 4. CDR3 length: 16 residues. This CDR3 is CASSYSRLAGNYEQYF. In DNA form, the CDR3 reads TGTGCCAGCAGTTACTCCCGACTAGCGGGAAACTACGAGCAGTACTTC.